This T cell receptor (beta chain) was sequenced in a study of response to subunit inactivated influenza vaccine. The table lists this clonotype with a few counts. The germline V gene encodes CDR1 SGDLS and CDR2 YYNGEE. V lost 8 bases and J lost 6, with 14 bases in between. The CDR3 has 12 residues. TCRdb itself ran the RT-PCR reads through MiXCR, one entry per CDR3 protein. Of 750,000 to 850,000 distinct CDR3 sequences in the sample, less than 20% are singletons; the top ten hold roughly 11%. The receptor comes from a man in his fifties who received an inactivated influenza vaccine. The chain combines TRBV9 with TRBJ1-2; no definite D call. The material was PBMCs from blood, obtained roughly 5 days after vaccination. DNA of the CDR3: TGTGCCAGTGGTCATATGTCGAATGGCTACACCTTC. Its translation is CASGHMSNGYTF.